This is a list of T cell receptor beta chains from one sample in a study of T cell changes during pregnancy in multiple sclerosis. TCRdb's table, derived via immunoSEQ multiplex PCR, lists solely in-frame clones and lacks some. Of roughly 93,000 clones listed, 92% are singletons. Sequencing used peripheral blood, obtained after pregnancy. These receptors came from a female donor in good health, enrolled as a control in a pregnancy study. Both conserved end residues are part of each CDR3. D genes are given only for firm matches. Size is stated for part of the rows, as once, few or many counts, or as a class when the clone is expanded.

v_call: TRBV5-6; clone_size: -; j_call: TRBJ2-1; d_call: -; cdr3_nt: TGTGCCAGCAGCAGCCGGGCCTCAGCGGGCAATGAGCAGTTCTTC; cdr3_aa: CASSSRASAGNEQFF
v_call: TRBV7-8; clone_size: -; j_call: TRBJ1-5; d_call: TRBD1; cdr3_nt: TGTGCCAGCAGCTTGGGTGACAGGGGACATCAGCCCCAGCATTTT; cdr3_aa: CASSLGDRGHQPQHF
v_call: TRBV9; clone_size: -; j_call: TRBJ2-3; d_call: TRBD2; cdr3_nt: TGTGCCAGCGGGACTAGCGGGCTTACAGATACGCAGTATTTT; cdr3_aa: CASGTSGLTDTQYF
v_call: TRBV5-1; clone_size: once; j_call: TRBJ1-2; d_call: -; cdr3_nt: TGCGCCAGCAGGGGATCCCGGGAAGGCTATGGCTACACCTTC; cdr3_aa: CASRGSREGYGYTF
v_call: TRBV4-1; clone_size: -; j_call: TRBJ2-7; d_call: -; cdr3_nt: TGCGCCAGCAGCCAAGATCAGGGGACCGAGTACGAGCAGTACTTC; cdr3_aa: CASSQDQGTEYEQYF
v_call: TRBV7-9; clone_size: once; j_call: TRBJ2-1; d_call: -; cdr3_nt: TGTGCCACCCAGCTTACCAACCGGGATGAGCAGTTCTTC; cdr3_aa: CATQLTNRDEQFF
v_call: TRBV27; clone_size: -; j_call: TRBJ2-1; d_call: -; cdr3_nt: TGTGCCAGCAGCAATTCCGGGACTTATAGGTATGAGCAGTTCTTC; cdr3_aa: CASSNSGTYRYEQFF
v_call: TRBV28; clone_size: -; j_call: TRBJ1-3; d_call: -; cdr3_nt: TGTGCCAGCAGTTTATTGGGCCCTGCTCTGAGAAACACCATATATTTT; cdr3_aa: CASSLLGPALRNTIYF
v_call: TRBV18; clone_size: -; j_call: TRBJ1-5; d_call: -; cdr3_nt: TGTGCCAGCTCACCACAAGGGGGACAGCCCCAGCATTTT; cdr3_aa: CASSPQGGQPQHF
v_call: TRBV5-1; clone_size: -; j_call: TRBJ2-1; d_call: -; cdr3_nt: TGCGCCAGCAGCTTGGAGGCTCGGCGGAACAATGAGCAGTTCTTC; cdr3_aa: CASSLEARRNNEQFF
v_call: TRBV4-1; clone_size: -; j_call: TRBJ1-1; d_call: TRBD1; cdr3_nt: TGCGCCAGCAGCCAAGGGGGACAGGGGGCGTTAAGCACTGAAGCTTTCTTT; cdr3_aa: CASSQGGQGALSTEAFF
v_call: TRBV5-1; clone_size: few; j_call: TRBJ1-1; d_call: -; cdr3_nt: TGCGCCAGCAGCTACGCAGGGCTCACTGAAGCTTTCTTT; cdr3_aa: CASSYAGLTEAFF
v_call: TRBV29-1; clone_size: once; j_call: TRBJ1-1; d_call: -; cdr3_nt: TGCAGCGTTGCCTCCGGGGTGAACACTGAAGCTTTCTTT; cdr3_aa: CSVASGVNTEAFF
v_call: TRBV28; clone_size: -; j_call: TRBJ2-3; d_call: TRBD2; cdr3_nt: TGTGCCAGCAGTTTTGGGGCTAGCGGGGCTAGCACAGATACGCAGTATTTT; cdr3_aa: CASSFGASGASTDTQYF
v_call: TRBV11-2; clone_size: -; j_call: TRBJ1-5; d_call: -; cdr3_nt: TGTGCCACCTCGGGGAGGAGGGACCAGCCCCAGCATTTT; cdr3_aa: CATSGRRDQPQHF